These 21 T cell receptor beta chains originate from one sample sequenced in a study of blood T cell repertoires in COVID-19. Clones were sequenced by immunoSEQ multiplex PCR, and TCRdb holds only the in-frame ones, with some missing. This sample carries around 310,000 clones, 88% of them seen once, and the ten largest clones take 3.5% to 4%. Sequences were obtained from peripheral blood. The receptor source for this set is a woman between 50 and 59 years old with active or convalescent COVID-19.

The chain combines TRBV5-1 with TRBJ2-2, with TRBD1 identical over 8 bases. This CDR3 is 16 amino acids long. CDR1 and CDR2 from the germline V gene are SGHRS and YFSETQ. V was pared by 0 bases and J by 6 bases, with 7 bases of the junction left unmatched. The CDR3 DNA follows: TGCGCCAGCAGCTTGGCCACAGGGGGTGTGTCCGGGGAGCTGTTTTTT. Its protein product is CASSLATGGVSGELFF.

V usage is TRBV6-5 and J usage is TRBJ2-7; the D gene is possibly TRBD1 (5 bases). This CDR3 comprises 12 residues. Germline V gives CDR1 MNHEY, CDR2 SVGAGI. Trimming took off 8 bases at V and 6 bases at J, with 14 bases between the two ends. CDR3 amino acids: CASPTGRVEQYF. The CDR3 DNA reads TGTGCCAGCCCCACAGGCCGAGTCGAGCAGTACTTC.

This chain connects TRBV10-1 to TRBJ1-5, with TRBD1 identical over 8 bases. Germline V gene data show CDR1 as WNHNN and CDR2 as SYGVQD (reference sequence). The V gene end was trimmed by 9 bases and the J gene end by 1 base; junction bases not matched to a gene: 11. CDR3 length equals 16 residues. In nucleotides, the CDR3 is TGCGCCAGTCGCCGTCCAGGGGGCAGGAGCAATCAGCCCCAGCATTTT. Its translation is CASRRPGGRSNQPQHF.

The chain employs TRBV7-2 and TRBJ1-5; possibly TRBD1 for D (5 bases). V lost 1 base and J 5 bases, leaving 9 bases between the germline ends. This CDR3 region has 14 residues. CDR1 and CDR2 from the germline V gene are SGHTA and FQGNSA. The chain's CDR3 is CASSLVGDYQPQHF. The CDR3 region has the DNA TGTGCCAGCAGCTTAGTCGGGGACTATCAGCCCCAGCATTTT. Filled out from reference TRBV7-2 and TRBJ1-5, the complete variable domain reads GAGVSQSPSNKVTEKGKDVELRCDPISGHTALYWYRQSLGQGLEFLIYFQGNSAPDKSGLPSDRFSAERTGGSVSTLTIQRTQQEDSAVYLCASSLVGDYQPQHFGDGTRLSIL.

The chain recombines TRBV4-2 with TRBJ2-3; D remains ambiguous. With 1 base removed from V and 3 bases from J, the gap between germline ends came to 8 bases. The CDR3 has 14 residues. Germline CDR1 LGHNA, CDR2 YNFKEQ. The CDR3 loop reads CASSQVVETDTQYF. In DNA form, the CDR3 reads TGTGCCAGCAGCCAAGTGGTGGAGACAGATACGCAGTATTTT.

The genes are TRBV23-1 and TRBJ2-7; D unclear. TRBV23-1 is designated an ORF whose function remains uncertain. V was shortened by 6 bases and J by 9 bases, with 9 bases between the two germline ends. The CDR3 sequence is 10 residues long. The CDR3 is CASRSVWQYF. CDR3 in DNA: TGCGCCAGCAGGAGTGTGTGGCAGTACTTC.

The chain couples TRBV7-2 to TRBJ1-1; D is unresolved. This CDR3 has 11 residues. V lost 1 base to trimming and J lost 8 bases, with 5 bases between them. CDR1 is SGHTA and CDR2 is FQGNSA in the germline V gene. The CDR3 nucleotides are TGTGCCAGCAGCTTAGACTTAGAAGCTTTCTTT. This codes for CASSLDLEAFF.

V and J are TRBV27 and TRBJ2-7; 10 nucleotides match TRBD2. J was trimmed by 6 bases and V by 3 bases; bases with no gene match: 2. This CDR3 is 13 amino acids long. Germline-derived CDR1 and CDR2 are MNHEY and SMNVEV (reference sequence). The CDR3 DNA reads as TGTGCCAGCAGTTTTGCTAGCGGGGGCGAGCAGTACTTC. Translating it yields CASSFASGGEQYF.

The V and J genes are TRBV5-4 and TRBJ2-2; 7 bases agree with TRBD2. Trimming removed 0 bases from V and 6 bases from J; junction bases left unmatched: 8. The CDR3 totals 16 residues. Germline V gene data show CDR1 as SGHNT and CDR2 as YYREEE (reference sequence). The CDR3, as DNA: TGTGCCAGCAGCTTGGCCATCGGCGGGAGCTCCGGGGAGCTGTTTTTT. It is translated as CASSLAIGGSSGELFF.

The chain recombines TRBV6-4 with TRBJ1-5, with D possibly TRBD1 on 5 matching bases. The ends were cut back, 6 bases at V and 2 bases at J, with 17 bases in the middle. The CDR3 extends over 16 amino acids. CDR1 is MRHNA and CDR2 is SNTAGT in the germline V gene. As DNA, the CDR3 is TGTGCCAGCAGAACCCCTAACAGGCAAGGCAATCAGCCCCAGCATTTT. This sequence encodes CASRTPNRQGNQPQHF.

The chain links TRBV27 to TRBJ1-5; 8 positions match TRBD1. Germline V CDR1 and CDR2: MNHEY, SMNVEV (reference sequence). This CDR3 is built from 15 residues. Trimming took 5 bases from V and 7 from J; bases not matched to a gene: 10. The CDR3 DNA reads as TGTGCCAGCAGTCTAGCAGGGGGCTTGGGCCAGCCCCAGCATTTT. This sequence encodes CASSLAGGLGQPQHF.

The chain employs TRBV2 and TRBJ2-2, with TRBD1 as a possible D gene (5 bases). The V gene lost 6 bases and the J gene lost 4 bases, with 15 bases spanning the gap. The length of the CDR3 is 15 residues. The germline V gene has CDR1 SNHLY and CDR2 FYNNEI. CDR3 sequence reads: CASRANQGSTGELFF. The DNA of the CDR3 is TGTGCCAGCAGGGCCAACCAGGGTAGCACCGGGGAGCTGTTTTTT.

The chain carries TRBV27 and TRBJ2-7; a weak D match, TRBD1 (6 bases). The CDR3 contains 13 residues. Trimming removed 5 bases at V and 6 bases at J, with 14 bases between. Germline CDR1 MNHEY, CDR2 SMNVEV (reference sequence). The CDR3 sequence: CASSGTYAGEQYF. The CDR3, as DNA: TGTGCCAGCAGTGGGACATACGCCGGCGAGCAGTACTTC.

This clone was detected only once. V usage is TRBV5-1 and J usage is TRBJ1-1, with D uncertain. Per germline, CDR1 SGHRS and CDR2 YFSETQ. The V end lost 0 bases, the J end lost 11 bases, and 14 bases lay between the germline ends. The CDR3 totals 13 residues. The CDR3 loop reads CASSLARGMGAFF. The CDR3 DNA reads as TGCGCCAGCAGCTTGGCCCGGGGTATGGGCGCTTTCTTT.

The chain joins TRBV4-3 to TRBJ2-2; the D gene is possibly TRBD2 (7 bases). This CDR3 has 17 amino acids. V was pared by 0 bases and J by 1 base, with 12 bases between. Germline CDR1 reads LGHNA; CDR2 reads YSLEER. As DNA, the CDR3 is TGCGCCAGCAGCCAAGATCGGAGGGGGGGGAACACCGGGGAGCTGTTTTTT. Its translation: CASSQDRRGGNTGELFF.

This chain joins TRBV19 and TRBJ1-3, with TRBD1 matching 8 bases. Per germline, CDR1 LNHDA and CDR2 SQIVND (reference sequence). The CDR3 is made up of 13 amino acids. V shed 6 bases, J shed 4 bases, and the junction held 2 bases outside the gene matches. The CDR3 DNA follows: TGTGCCAGTAGGCGGACAGGGGGAAACACCATATATTTT. Its translation: CASRRTGGNTIYF.

CDR3 nucleotide sequence: TGTGCCAGCAGCTTAGTCGAACGGGGATTGTCTGAAGCTTTCTTT. Protein sequence: CASSLVERGLSEAFF. The chain combines TRBV11-2 with TRBJ1-1; no reliable D call. The CDR3 loop spans 15 amino acids. Germline lookup yields CDR1 SGHAT and CDR2 FQNNGV. Trimming took off 1 base at V and 6 bases at J, with 15 bases between the two ends.

The V call is TRBV3-1 (or the pseudogene TRBV3-2), the J call TRBJ1-4; no definite D call. Deletions cut 0 bases from V and 2 bases from J, with 10 bases between. CDR1 LGHDT and CDR2 YNNKEL come from the germline V gene (reference sequence). This CDR3 spans 16 amino acids. The CDR3 loop reads CASSQDRGLTNEKLFF. The CDR3 DNA reads as TGTGCCAGCAGCCAAGACAGAGGACTGACTAATGAAAAACTGTTTTTT.

Here the CDR3 reads CATSETGTPVYEQYF. In DNA, the CDR3 is TGTGCCACCAGTGAAACAGGGACGCCTGTGTACGAGCAGTACTTC. The chain joins TRBV24-1 to TRBJ2-7; possibly TRBD1 for D (6 bases). With 4 bases removed from V and 4 bases from J, the gap between germline ends came to 16 bases. This CDR3 comprises 15 residues. CDR1 is KGHDR, CDR2 SFDVKD, per germline.

CDR3 in amino acids: CASTEGGRGNYGYTF. The CDR3 bases are TGTGCCAGCACCGAAGGGGGTCGAGGAAACTATGGCTACACCTTC. The V call is TRBV2, the J call TRBJ1-2, with D possibly TRBD1 on 6 matching bases. V was cut by 7 bases and J by 2 bases, with 17 bases left in between. Germline V CDR1 and CDR2: SNHLY, FYNNEI. The CDR3 consists of 15 residues.

V usage is TRBV7-3 and J usage is TRBJ1-2, with 7 positions matching TRBD1. This CDR3 has 15 amino acids. J gave up 5 bases and V 5 bases, and 11 bases lay outside the gene matches. Germline CDR1 is SGHTA and CDR2 is FQGTGA. The CDR3: CASSPTTGPIYGYTF. DNA of the CDR3: TGTGCCAGCAGCCCAACGACAGGGCCGATATATGGCTACACCTTC.